Below, one T cell receptor (beta chain) is given with its context. This clone occurred once. Its antigen is not yet known. No base-level quality is on record; no much larger clone is a single base apart. Separate from the approximately 700-subject first cohort, the validation cohort of about 120 subjects was the group to which the donors belonged. The data were obtained in a study of cytomegalovirus exposure and HLA in healthy donors (dated by TCRdb to the late 2010s). A note on the overall study: According to a later analysis, one platform produced both the roughly 110 validation repertoires and the 666 repertoires of the first cohort. Besides the first cohort of 500 to 700 subjects, a separate validation cohort made up of 120 different subjects was used. The aim of the study was to test whether cataloging public T cell receptors could identify signatures of past pathogen exposure. High-throughput TCR immunosequencing, statistical association of individual TCRs with disease status, and machine learning were combined to predict cytomegalovirus infection status.

A distance of 7 bases separates the germline ends of V and J, which lose 1 base and 3 bases respectively. The CDR3 spans 14 residues, from the cysteine through the phenylalanine. Only the CDR3 DNA is retained, 42 bases long and in frame from the first base. Reading the germline V gene gives CDR1 SGHRS and CDR2 YFSETQ. Beyond this particular receptor, the publication reports: Most TCR sequences were seen in very few donors, while some public TCRs were found in many individuals. It was suggested by the authors that the approach could potentially be generalized to other disease states and immunological phenotypes. A later analysis lacked HLA typing for the validation cohort, so it scored co-occurrence in that cohort across all 120 or so repertoires. In vitro tests confirmed that three of the cytomegalovirus-associated TCR beta chains recognize cytomegalovirus antigens. The study gave a list of some 150 TCR beta chains associated with cytomegalovirus. Cytomegalovirus status was reported to be diagnosed by the classifier with high specificity and sensitivity in both the original and validation cohorts. Of the cluster scores, roughly 95% were above 0 in a later analysis, which found that TCRs clustered in the first cohort also tended to co-occur in the 120 validation repertoires.

Receptors were amplified or captured by the immunoSEQ multiplex PCR assay. On the study's bioinformatics: A statistical classification framework was built to diagnose cytomegalovirus status from the catalog of TCR beta chain sequences. The immuneACCESS repertoire file appears here via TCRdb, limited to in-frame rearrangements. These files lack a portion of the clones; in checked studies, under half of the deficit traces to unresolved V genes, and the cause of the others is not known. V and J calls and clone size are copied from that table; D and trimming were computed from the DNA. Counted in this sample were a few hundred thousand clones; 90% of them appeared once. The ten largest account for 0.35% to 0.4% of the sample.

The chain links TRBV5-1 with TRBJ2-2; the D gene identity is not certain. The clonotype comes from a woman aged 18-29 years in good health and CMV-seronegative. Sequencing input: PBMCs. CDR3 protein: CASSLNPDTGELFF. The DNA sequence is as follows: TGCGCCAGCAGCTTGAATCCAGACACCGGGGAGCTGTTTTTT.